The rows below give T cell receptor beta chains drawn from one sample of a study of cytomegalovirus exposure and HLA in healthy donors. Repertoires were generated with immunoSEQ multiplex PCR, while TCRdb's copy carries only in-frame clones and drops some. The sample carries about 140,000 clones, around 75% recorded once. Sequences were obtained from PBMCs. The receptors originated from a female donor in good health and CMV-seronegative. The CDR3 runs from the conserved cysteine through the conserved F or W. The D gene is left open where the match is weak. Expanded clones get a size class; other rows say once, few or many, or leave the size out.

TRBJ2-2 TRBV5-4 - - 14 CASSLTTNTGELFF TGTGCCAGCAGCTTGACTACTAACACCGGGGAGCTGTTTTTT
TRBJ2-2 TRBV12-5 TRBD1 once 19 CASGVTRDSARLGTGELFF TGTGCTAGTGGTGTAACTCGGGACAGTGCCCGTTTGGGCACCGGGGAGCTGTTTTTT
TRBJ1-2 TRBV4-1 - - 15 CASSQEDTGSLGYTF TGCGCCAGCAGCCAAGAGGATACAGGGTCCCTGGGCTACACCTTC
TRBJ2-7 TRBV7-2 TRBD2 - 15 CASSVSGSAAYEQYF TGTGCCAGCAGCGTTAGCGGGAGCGCAGCCTACGAGCAGTACTTC
TRBJ1-1 TRBV10-3 TRBD1 - 11 CAIGKQGKAFF TGTGCCATCGGGAAACAGGGGAAGGCTTTCTTT
TRBJ1-4 TRBV15 - few 14 CATSSGGTGEKLFF TGTGCCACCAGCAGTGGAGGGACCGGTGAAAAACTGTTTTTT
TRBJ2-5 TRBV5-1 - - 13 CASSLAEKETQYF TGCGCCAGCAGCTTGGCAGAAAAAGAGACCCAGTACTTC
TRBJ1-4 TRBV6-5 TRBD1 few 13 CAKGTAFNEKLFF TGTGCCAAAGGGACAGCTTTTAATGAAAAACTGTTTTTT
TRBJ1-1 TRBV30 - few 13 CAWGQLMNTEAFF TGTGCCTGGGGACAGCTAATGAACACTGAAGCTTTCTTT
TRBJ2-7 TRBV7-6 - - 14 CASIRWAGKGEQYF TGTGCCAGCATCAGGTGGGCGGGAAAGGGCGAGCAGTACTTC
TRBJ1-4 TRBV9 TRBD1 - 18 CASSGRDRDLGTNEKLFF TGTGCCAGCAGTGGCCGGGACAGGGACTTGGGGACTAATGAAAAACTGTTTTTT
TRBJ2-7 TRBV9 - - 14 CASSGPGLSPEQYF TGTGCCAGCAGCGGACCGGGACTGAGCCCCGAGCAGTACTTC
TRBJ2-1 TRBV7-8 TRBD1 - 16 CASSAPEGTAQDEQFF TGTGCCAGCAGCGCCCCCGAGGGGACAGCGCAGGATGAGCAGTTCTTC
TRBJ2-4 TRBV9 - - 14 CASSVTGSKNIQYF TGTGCCAGCAGCGTAACCGGGAGTAAAAACATTCAGTACTTC
TRBJ2-2 TRBV7-2 TRBD2 - 15 CASSSKREGTGELFF TGTGCCAGCAGCTCCAAGCGGGAGGGCACCGGGGAGCTGTTTTTT
TRBJ1-1 TRBV11-3 - once 13 CASSLAPEQPAFF TGTGCCAGCAGCTTAGCCCCGGAACAGCCAGCTTTCTTT
TRBJ2-2 TRBV11-2 TRBD2 - 15 CASSLRGRGTGELFF TGTGCCAGCAGCTTAAGAGGGAGGGGCACCGGGGAGCTGTTTTTT
TRBJ2-6 TRBV19 TRBD2 once 19 CASSTAGTSVLSGANVLTF TGTGCCAGTAGTACGGCCGGGACTAGCGTGCTCTCTGGGGCCAACGTCCTGACTTTC
TRBJ2-7 TRBV6-6 TRBD1 - 15 CASTMTGILSYEQYF TGTGCCAGCACCATGACAGGGATCCTCTCCTACGAGCAGTACTTC
TRBJ1-6 TRBV6-5 - few 12 CASSSNNSPLHF TGTGCCAGCAGCTCTAATAATTCACCCCTCCACTTT
TRBJ2-3 TRBV9 TRBD2 - 16 CASSPGLAGVGDTQYF TGTGCCAGCAGCCCAGGACTAGCGGGAGTTGGGGATACGCAGTATTTT
TRBJ1-1 TRBV27 - - 13 CASSLFAGTEAFF TGTGCCAGCAGTTTGTTCGCGGGCACTGAAGCTTTCTTT
TRBJ1-2 TRBV27 - - 12 CATNGGTSGYTF TGTGCCACCAACGGAGGCACGTCCGGCTACACCTTC
TRBJ2-2 TRBV19 - - 14 CASYDRRNTGELFF TGTGCCAGTTACGACAGGCGGAACACCGGGGAGCTGTTTTTT
TRBJ1-6 TRBV5-5 - - 16 CASSPAGGPENSPLHF TGTGCCAGCAGTCCCGCCGGAGGGCCGGAGAATTCACCCCTCCACTTT
TRBJ2-7 TRBV6-5 - - 15 CASSYNQGRPYEQYF TGTGCCAGCAGTTATAACCAGGGGAGACCCTACGAGCAGTACTTC
TRBJ2-7 TRBV5-1 TRBD2 - 15 CASSLDGGGPYEQYF TGCGCCAGCAGCTTGGATGGCGGGGGGCCCTACGAGCAGTACTTC
TRBJ2-7 TRBV6-9 - - 13 CASSRGQSYEQYF TGTGCCAGCAGCCGAGGACAGTCCTACGAGCAGTACTTC
TRBJ1-2 TRBV7-3 TRBD1 - 16 CASSLAGQGKNYGYTF TGTGCCAGCAGCCTCGCGGGACAGGGAAAGAACTATGGCTACACCTTC
TRBJ2-3 TRBV5-1 - - 15 CASSPETAKTDTQYF TGCGCCAGCAGCCCCGAGACAGCTAAAACAGATACGCAGTATTTT
TRBJ2-3 TRBV29-1 TRBD2 - 16 CSVRRLAVRGTDTQYF TGCAGCGTCCGAAGACTAGCGGTAAGGGGTACAGATACGCAGTATTTT
TRBJ1-6 TRBV7-2 - - 13 CASSYPGDSPLHF TGTGCCAGCAGCTATCCAGGGGATTCACCCCTCCACTTT
TRBJ1-2 TRBV10-3 - few 14 CAISPRQRNYGYTF TGTGCCATCAGCCCCCGGCAGCGAAACTATGGCTACACCTTC
TRBJ1-2 TRBV6-5 - once 15 CASSYSQITNYGYTF TGTGCCAGCAGTTACTCCCAGATTACTAACTATGGCTACACCTTC
TRBJ1-1 TRBV2 TRBD1 once 16 CASRPGTGGFNTEAFF TGTGCCAGCAGGCCGGGGACAGGGGGTTTTAACACTGAAGCTTTCTTT
TRBJ1-5 TRBV19 - - 14 CASSISRVGQPQHF TGTGCCAGTAGTATTTCCAGGGTGGGTCAGCCCCAGCATTTT
TRBJ2-7 TRBV6-1 - - 14 CASRPRQGGSEQYF TGTGCCAGCAGACCCCGACAGGGAGGAAGCGAGCAGTACTTC
TRBJ2-7 TRBV2 TRBD2 - 14 CASTLSGTPYEQYF TGTGCCAGCACTCTTAGCGGGACGCCCTACGAGCAGTACTTC
TRBJ1-1 TRBV10-3 - - 13 CATHRSGVAEAFF TGTGCCACCCACAGATCCGGGGTTGCTGAAGCTTTCTTT
TRBJ1-4 TRBV4-1 - - 16 CASSQPREGGNEKLFF TGCGCCAGCAGCCAGCCTAGGGAGGGCGGGAATGAAAAACTGTTTTTT
TRBJ2-7 TRBV5-6 TRBD2 - 14 CASSLTGRASEQYF TGTGCCAGCAGCTTGACCGGGAGGGCCTCCGAGCAGTACTTC
TRBJ2-2 TRBV19 - - 15 CASSSAARGVGELFF TGTGCCAGTAGTTCTGCAGCCAGGGGAGTCGGGGAGCTGTTTTTT